Below are 9 T cell receptor beta chains sequenced from a single sample in a study of CD8 T cells in ankylosing spondylitis. Overall study findings and caveats: The study identified a TCR beta motif of under ten highly homologous variants that appeared characteristic of ankylosing spondylitis blood.

Their recognized antigens are unknown. Using its own MiXCR run on the 5' RACE reads, TCRdb lists one record per CDR3 protein. The repertoire holds approximately 400,000 distinct CDR3 sequences, with 15% to 20% as singletons. Sequencing was performed on blood, either unsorted or a sorted T cell fraction (not recorded which). These receptor sequences come from a male donor with ankylosing spondylitis.

The chain joins TRBV21-1 to TRBJ2-7; TRBD1, the table's D call, lacks a check against the DNA. TRBV21-1 represents a pseudogene. There are 12 residues in the CDR3. For the CDR3, the DNA is TGTGCCAGTCCACCAGGGGGCGACGAGCAGTACTTC. This sequence encodes CASPPGGDEQYF.

The chain is built from TRBV7-3 and TRBJ2-2, with 10 nucleotides matching TRBD1. Losses at the gene ends were 6 bases for V and 3 bases for J; bases not matched to a gene: 7. The CDR3 runs to 16 residues. Germline lookup yields CDR1 SGHTA and CDR2 FQGTGA. The CDR3 DNA reads as TGTGCCAGCAGTCCTGGAGGACAGGGGGACACCGGGGAGCTGTTTTTT. Protein product: CASSPGGQGDTGELFF. Looking up the rest from reference TRBV7-3 and TRBJ2-2 gives the full variable domain: GAGVSQTPSNKVTEKGKYVELRCDPISGHTALYWYRQSLGQGPEFLIYFQGTGAADDSGLPNDRFFAVRPEGSVSTLKIQRTERGDSAVYLCASSPGGQGDTGELFFGEGSRLTVL.

This clonotype was counted a few times. J is TRBJ1-6 and V is TRBV7-6; D is possibly TRBD1 (5 bases). CDR1 SGHVS and CDR2 FNYEAQ come from the germline V gene. The CDR3 is made up of 13 amino acids. V was pared by 5 bases and J by 8 bases, with 10 bases between. CDR3 bases: TGTGCCAGCAGCCCGGGACGCCATTCACCCCTCCACTTT. Translation gives CASSPGRHSPLHF.

This clonotype has just a few counts. The gene calls are TRBV20-1 and TRBJ2-4; 7 bases map to TRBD1. Per the germline V gene, CDR1 is DFQATT and CDR2 is SNEGSKA (reference sequence). CDR3 length equals 16 residues. Unmatched junction bases numbered 8, after V lost 2 bases and J lost 1 base. The CDR3 DNA reads TGCAGTGCTAGACGTACAGGGGTCCGGGCCAAAAACATTCAGTACTTC. This gives the protein CSARRTGVRAKNIQYF.

In its sample, this clonotype was seen many times. The chain has TRBV10-3 and TRBJ2-6; TRBD1 aligns across 7 bases. The CDR3 is 16 residues long. The J segment lost 0 bases and the V segment lost 4 bases, leaving 3 bases of the junction unmatched. Germline lookup yields CDR1 ENHRY and CDR2 SYGVKD. CDR3 bases: TGTGCCATCAGTGGAACAGGGGACTCTGGGGCCAACGTCCTGACTTTC. This encodes CAISGTGDSGANVLTF.

This clonotype was detected a few times. V and J are TRBV11-2 and TRBJ2-3; TRBD2 aligns across 9 bases. This CDR3 is built from 16 residues. J lost 2 bases, V lost 4 bases, and 7 bases had no gene match. Germline CDR1 SGHAT, CDR2 FQNNGV. The CDR3 loop reads CASSSQAGGYTDTQYF. The CDR3 DNA sequence: TGTGCCAGCAGCTCCCAGGCGGGGGGGTACACAGATACGCAGTATTTT.

The chain recombines TRBV6-5 with TRBJ2-7; tentatively, D is TRBD2 (6 bases). From germline, CDR1 is MNHEY and CDR2 SVGAGI. This CDR3 has 14 amino acids. Trimming left V 0 bases short and J 6 bases short, with 12 bases between. The CDR3 bases are TGTGCCAGCAGTTACTCTGGGGACGGGAGCGAGCAGTACTTC. This gives the protein CASSYSGDGSEQYF.

A few counts support this clonotype. V gene TRBV4-2 combines with J gene TRBJ2-3, with TRBD2 identical over 7 bases. The germline gives CDR1 LGHNA, CDR2 YNFKEQ. V was pared by 3 bases and J by 7 bases, with 13 bases of the junction left unmatched. The length of the CDR3 is 16 residues. CDR3 in amino acids: CASSHDRTSGLHTQYF. CDR3 nucleotide sequence: TGTGCCAGCAGCCATGATCGGACTAGTGGGCTTCATACGCAGTATTTT.

This clonotype has a handful of counts. The rearrangement joins TRBV20-1 to TRBJ1-2, with 9 bases fitting TRBD1. Germline V gene sequence: CDR1 DFQATT, CDR2 SNEGSKA (reference sequence). The CDR3 has 14 residues. V was clipped by 3 bases and J by 8 bases; unmatched bases: 10. The CDR3, as DNA: TGCAGTGCTAGTAGGGGACAGGGCGAAGGGGGCTACACCTTC. Its protein is CSASRGQGEGGYTF.